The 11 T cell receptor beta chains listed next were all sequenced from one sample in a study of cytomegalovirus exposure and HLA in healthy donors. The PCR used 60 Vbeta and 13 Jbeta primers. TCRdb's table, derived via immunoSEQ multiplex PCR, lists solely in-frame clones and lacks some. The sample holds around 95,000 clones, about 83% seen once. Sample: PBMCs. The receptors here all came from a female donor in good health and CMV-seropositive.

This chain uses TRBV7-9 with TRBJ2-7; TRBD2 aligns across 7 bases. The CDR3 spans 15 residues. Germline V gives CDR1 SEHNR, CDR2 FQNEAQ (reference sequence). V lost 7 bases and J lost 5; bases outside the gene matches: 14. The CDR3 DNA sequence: TGTGCCAGCATCACCCCTAGCGGTCCGGGGGACGAGCAGTACTTC. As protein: CASITPSGPGDEQYF.

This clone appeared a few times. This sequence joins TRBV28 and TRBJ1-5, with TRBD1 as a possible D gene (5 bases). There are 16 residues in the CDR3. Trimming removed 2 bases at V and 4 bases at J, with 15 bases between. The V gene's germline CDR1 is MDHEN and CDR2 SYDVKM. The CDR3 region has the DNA TGTGCCAGCAGTTTACATATAGCGGGGGGGAATCAGCCCCAGCATTTT. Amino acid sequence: CASSLHIAGGNQPQHF. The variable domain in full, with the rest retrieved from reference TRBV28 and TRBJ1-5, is DVKVTQSSRYLVKRTGEKVFLECVQDMDHENMFWYRQDPGLGLRLIYFSYDVKMKEKGDIPEGYSVSREKKERFSLILESASTNQTSMYLCASSLHIAGGNQPQHFGDGTRLSIL.

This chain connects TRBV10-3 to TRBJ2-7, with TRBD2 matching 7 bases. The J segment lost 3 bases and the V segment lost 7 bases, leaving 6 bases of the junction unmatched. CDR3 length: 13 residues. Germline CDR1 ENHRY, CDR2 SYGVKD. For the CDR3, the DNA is TGTGCCATCAACCGAGGACTAGGCTACGAGCAGTACTTC. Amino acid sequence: CAINRGLGYEQYF.

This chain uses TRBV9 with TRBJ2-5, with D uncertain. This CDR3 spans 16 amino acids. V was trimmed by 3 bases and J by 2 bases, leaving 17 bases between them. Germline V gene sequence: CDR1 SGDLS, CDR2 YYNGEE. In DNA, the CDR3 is TGTGCCAGCAGCGCAGACCTAGGTGCAGTTCAAGAGACCCAGTACTTC. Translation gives CASSADLGAVQETQYF.

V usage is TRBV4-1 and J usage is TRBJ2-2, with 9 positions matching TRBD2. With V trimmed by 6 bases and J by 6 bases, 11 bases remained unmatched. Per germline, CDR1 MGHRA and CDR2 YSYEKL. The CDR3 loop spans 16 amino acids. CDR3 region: CASRTLGGRDAGELFF. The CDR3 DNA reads TGCGCCAGCAGGACCCTTGGCGGGAGGGACGCCGGGGAGCTGTTTTTT.

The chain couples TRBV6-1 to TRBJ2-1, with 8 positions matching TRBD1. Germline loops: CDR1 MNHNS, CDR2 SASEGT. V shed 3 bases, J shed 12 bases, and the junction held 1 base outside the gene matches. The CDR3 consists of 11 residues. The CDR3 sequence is CASSETGVQFF. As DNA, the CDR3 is TGTGCCAGCAGTGAGACAGGGGTGCAGTTCTTC.

As DNA, the CDR3 is TGTGCCAGCAGGGTCGCGGGCTCAAATTATTCACCCCTCCACTTT. Its protein is CASRVAGSNYSPLHF. The chain links TRBV25-1 to TRBJ1-6; D is uncertain. Trimming took 6 bases from V and 8 from J, leaving 17 bases between them. Germline assignment: CDR1 MGHDK and CDR2 SYGVNS. This CDR3 region has 15 residues.

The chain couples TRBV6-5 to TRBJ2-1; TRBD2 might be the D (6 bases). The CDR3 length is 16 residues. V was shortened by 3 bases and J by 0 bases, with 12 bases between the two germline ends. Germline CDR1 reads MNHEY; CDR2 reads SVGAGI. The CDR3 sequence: CASSYGGGASYNEQFF. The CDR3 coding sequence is TGTGCCAGCAGTTATGGAGGAGGGGCCTCCTACAATGAGCAGTTCTTC.

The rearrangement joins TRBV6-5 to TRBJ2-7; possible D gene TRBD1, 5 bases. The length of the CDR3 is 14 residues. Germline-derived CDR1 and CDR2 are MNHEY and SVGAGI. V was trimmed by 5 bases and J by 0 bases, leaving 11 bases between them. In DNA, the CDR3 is TGTGCCAGCAGTCGACAGAGTAGCTCCTACGAGCAGTACTTC. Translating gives CASSRQSSSYEQYF.

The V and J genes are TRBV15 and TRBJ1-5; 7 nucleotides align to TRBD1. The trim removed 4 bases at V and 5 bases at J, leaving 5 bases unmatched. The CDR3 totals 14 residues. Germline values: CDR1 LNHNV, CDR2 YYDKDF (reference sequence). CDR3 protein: CATSTRQGDQPQHF. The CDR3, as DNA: TGTGCCACCAGCACCCGACAGGGCGATCAGCCCCAGCATTTT.

The CDR3 DNA sequence: TGTGCCAGCAGTGAAGCGCTTCCGACAGTAAGTTGGACTGAAGCTTTCTTT. Translating it yields CASSEALPTVSWTEAFF. The chain carries TRBV2 and TRBJ1-1; D is possibly TRBD1 (5 bases). Between the trimmed V and J ends, which lost 0 bases and 5 bases, there was a span of 19 bases. The CDR3 loop spans 17 amino acids. Germline V gives CDR1 SNHLY, CDR2 FYNNEI.